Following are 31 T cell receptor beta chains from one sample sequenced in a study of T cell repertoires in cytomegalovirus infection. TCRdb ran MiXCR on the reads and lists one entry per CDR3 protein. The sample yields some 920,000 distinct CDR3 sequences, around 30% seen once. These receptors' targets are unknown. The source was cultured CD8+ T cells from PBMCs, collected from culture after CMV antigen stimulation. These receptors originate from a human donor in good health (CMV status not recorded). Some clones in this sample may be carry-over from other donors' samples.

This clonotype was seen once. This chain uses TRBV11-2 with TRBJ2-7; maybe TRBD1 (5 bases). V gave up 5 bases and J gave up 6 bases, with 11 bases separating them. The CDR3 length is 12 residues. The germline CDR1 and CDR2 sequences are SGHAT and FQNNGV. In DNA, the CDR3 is TGTGCCAGCAGCCCCGGACAAACCGAGCAGTACGTC. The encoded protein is CASSPGQTEQYV.

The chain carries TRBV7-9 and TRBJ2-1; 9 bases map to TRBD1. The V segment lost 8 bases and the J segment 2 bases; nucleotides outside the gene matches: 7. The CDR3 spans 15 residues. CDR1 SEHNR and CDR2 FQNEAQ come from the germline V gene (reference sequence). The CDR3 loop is CASCYTGGPYNEQFF. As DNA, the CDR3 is TGTGCCAGCTGCTATACAGGGGGCCCCTACAATGAGCAGTTCTTC. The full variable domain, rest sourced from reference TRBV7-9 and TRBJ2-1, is DTGVSQNPRHKITKRGQNVTFRCDPISEHNRLYWYRQTLGQGPEFLTYFQNEAQLEKSRLLSDRFSAERPKGSFSTLEIQRTEQGDSAMYLCASCYTGGPYNEQFFGPGTRLTVL.

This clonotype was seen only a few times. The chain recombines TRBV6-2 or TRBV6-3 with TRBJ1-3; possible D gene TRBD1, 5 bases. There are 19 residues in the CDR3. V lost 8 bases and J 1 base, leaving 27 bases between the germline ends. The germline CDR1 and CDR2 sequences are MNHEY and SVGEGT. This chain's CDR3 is CASQASLRLRDGSGNTIYF. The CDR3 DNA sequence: TGTGCCAGCCAGGCTTCTCTTCGGCTCCGGGACGGATCTGGAAACACCATATATTTT.

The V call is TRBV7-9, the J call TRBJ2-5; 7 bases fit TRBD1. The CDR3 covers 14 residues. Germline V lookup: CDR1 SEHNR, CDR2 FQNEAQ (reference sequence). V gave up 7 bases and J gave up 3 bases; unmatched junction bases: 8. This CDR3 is CASTPRGQEETQYF. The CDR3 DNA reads TGTGCCAGCACCCCAAGGGGGCAGGAAGAGACCCAGTACTTC.

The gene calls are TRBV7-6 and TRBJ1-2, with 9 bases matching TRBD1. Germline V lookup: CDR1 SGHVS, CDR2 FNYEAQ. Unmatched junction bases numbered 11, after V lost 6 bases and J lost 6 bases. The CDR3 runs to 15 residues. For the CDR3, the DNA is TGTGCCAGCAGTCCCCGGCGGGACAGGGTTGATGGCTACACCTTC. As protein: CASSPRRDRVDGYTF.

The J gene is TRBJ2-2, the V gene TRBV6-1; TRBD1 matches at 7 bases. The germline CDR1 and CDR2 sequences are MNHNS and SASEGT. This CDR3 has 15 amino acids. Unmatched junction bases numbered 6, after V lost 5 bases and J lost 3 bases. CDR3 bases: TGTGCCAGCAGTATACAGGGGAGCCACACCGGGGAGCTGTTTTTT. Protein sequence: CASSIQGSHTGELFF.

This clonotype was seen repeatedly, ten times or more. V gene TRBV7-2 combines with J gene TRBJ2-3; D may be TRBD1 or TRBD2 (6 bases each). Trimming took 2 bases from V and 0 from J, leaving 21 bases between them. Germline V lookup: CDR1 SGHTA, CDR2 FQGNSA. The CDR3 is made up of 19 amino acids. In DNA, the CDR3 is TGTGCCAGCAGCTTAAGGCGGGGTGACGGGGGCACTAGCACAGATACGCAGTATTTT. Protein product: CASSLRRGDGGTSTDTQYF.

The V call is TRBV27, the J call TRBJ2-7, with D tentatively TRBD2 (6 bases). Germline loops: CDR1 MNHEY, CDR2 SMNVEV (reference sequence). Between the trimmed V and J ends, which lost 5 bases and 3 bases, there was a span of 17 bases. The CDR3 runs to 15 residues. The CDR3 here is CASSPSGVGLYEQYV. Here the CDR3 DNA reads TGTGCCAGCAGTCCCTCGGGAGTAGGCCTCTACGAGCAGTACGTC.

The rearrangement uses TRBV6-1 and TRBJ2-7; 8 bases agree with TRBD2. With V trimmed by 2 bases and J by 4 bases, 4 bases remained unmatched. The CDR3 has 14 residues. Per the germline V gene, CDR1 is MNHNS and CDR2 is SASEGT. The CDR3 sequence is CASSEPGGVYEQYV. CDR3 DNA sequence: TGTGCCAGCAGTGAACCCGGGGGGGTATACGAGCAGTACGTC.

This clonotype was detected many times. The CDR3 DNA reads as TGTGCCAGCAGCTTAGGACAGGGCGGAGGGTATGGCTACACCTTC. It codes for CASSLGQGGGYGYTF. The chain recombines TRBV7-6 with TRBJ1-2; TRBD1 agrees at 7 bases. Trimming removed 1 base from V and 5 bases from J; junction bases left unmatched: 7. There are 15 residues in the CDR3. The V gene's germline CDR1 is SGHVS and CDR2 FNYEAQ.

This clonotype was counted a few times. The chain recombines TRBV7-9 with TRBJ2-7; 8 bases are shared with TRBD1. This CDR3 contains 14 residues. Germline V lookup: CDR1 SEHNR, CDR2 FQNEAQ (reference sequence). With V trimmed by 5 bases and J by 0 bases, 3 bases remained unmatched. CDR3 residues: CASSLDRASYEQYF. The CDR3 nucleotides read TGTGCCAGCAGCCTGGACAGGGCCTCCTACGAGCAGTACTTC. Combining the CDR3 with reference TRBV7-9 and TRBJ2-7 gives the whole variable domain DTGVSQNPRHKITKRGQNVTFRCDPISEHNRLYWYRQTLGQGPEFLTYFQNEAQLEKSRLLSDRFSAERPKGSFSTLEIQRTEQGDSAMYLCASSLDRASYEQYFGPGTRLTVT.

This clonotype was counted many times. The DNA for the CDR3 is TGTGCCAGCAGCGGCGAGCCATATAACTATGGCTACACCTTC. Translation: CASSGEPYNYGYTF. V usage is TRBV7-2 and J usage is TRBJ1-2; D unclear. Germline CDR1 is SGHTA and CDR2 is FQGNSA. CDR3 length equals 14 residues. V lost 5 bases and J 1 base, leaving 11 bases between the germline ends.

The CDR3 bases are TGTGCCACTACCGACAGCAGACAAGCTTTCTTT. It is translated as CATTDSRQAFF. This rearrangement joins TRBV27 to TRBJ1-1, with D tentatively TRBD1 (5 bases). The CDR3 sequence is 11 residues long. Germline CDR1 is MNHEY and CDR2 is SMNVEV (reference sequence). Trimming stripped 10 bases from V and 9 bases from J, with 15 bases between.

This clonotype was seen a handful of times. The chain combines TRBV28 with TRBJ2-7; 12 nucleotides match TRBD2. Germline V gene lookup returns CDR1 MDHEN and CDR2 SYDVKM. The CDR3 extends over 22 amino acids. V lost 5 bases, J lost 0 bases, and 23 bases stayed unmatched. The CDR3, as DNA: TGTGCCAGCAGTCTCAACCTCCCGGACAGGAGGACTAGCGGGATAAGCTCCTACGAGCAGTACGTC. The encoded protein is CASSLNLPDRRTSGISSYEQYV.

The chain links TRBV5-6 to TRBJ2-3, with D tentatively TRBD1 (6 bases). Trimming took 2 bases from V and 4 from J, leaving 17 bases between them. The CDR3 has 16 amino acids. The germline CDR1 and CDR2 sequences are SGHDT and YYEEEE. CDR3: CASSFGDAGVPDTQYF. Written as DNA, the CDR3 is TGTGCCAGCAGCTTTGGAGATGCAGGGGTCCCAGATACGCAGTATTTT.

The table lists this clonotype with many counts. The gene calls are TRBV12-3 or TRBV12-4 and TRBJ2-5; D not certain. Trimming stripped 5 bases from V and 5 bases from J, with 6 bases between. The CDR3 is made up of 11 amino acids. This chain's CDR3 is CASSTVETQYF. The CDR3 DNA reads TGTGCCAGCAGTACCGTTGAGACCCAGTACTTC.

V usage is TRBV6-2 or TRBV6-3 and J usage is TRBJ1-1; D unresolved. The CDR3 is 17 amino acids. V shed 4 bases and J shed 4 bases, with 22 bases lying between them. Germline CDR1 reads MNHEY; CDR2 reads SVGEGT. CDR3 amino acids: CASSSTTGTQTSTEAFF. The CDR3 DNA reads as TGTGCCAGCAGTTCGACAACCGGAACCCAGACGTCCACTGAAGCTTTCTTT.

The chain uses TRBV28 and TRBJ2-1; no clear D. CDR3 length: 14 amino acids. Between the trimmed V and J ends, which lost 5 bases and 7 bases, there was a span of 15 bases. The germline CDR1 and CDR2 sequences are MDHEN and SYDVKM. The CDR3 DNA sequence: TGTGCCAGCAGTCCCCTAAGGTCTGAGAATGAGCAGTTCTTC. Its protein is CASSPLRSENEQFF.

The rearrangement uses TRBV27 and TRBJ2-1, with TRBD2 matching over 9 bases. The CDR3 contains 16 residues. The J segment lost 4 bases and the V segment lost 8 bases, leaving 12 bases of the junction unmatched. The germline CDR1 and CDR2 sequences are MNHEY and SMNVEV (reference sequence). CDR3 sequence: CASAHASGGLYNEQFF. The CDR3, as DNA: TGTGCCAGCGCCCACGCAAGCGGGGGGCTATACAATGAGCAGTTCTTC.

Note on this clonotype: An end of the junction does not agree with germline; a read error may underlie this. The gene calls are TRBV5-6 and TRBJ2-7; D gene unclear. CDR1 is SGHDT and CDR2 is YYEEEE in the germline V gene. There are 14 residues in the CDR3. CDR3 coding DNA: TGTGTCAGCAGCTCCCATGCCGGATCCTACGAGCAGTACTTC. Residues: CVSSSHAGSYEQYF.

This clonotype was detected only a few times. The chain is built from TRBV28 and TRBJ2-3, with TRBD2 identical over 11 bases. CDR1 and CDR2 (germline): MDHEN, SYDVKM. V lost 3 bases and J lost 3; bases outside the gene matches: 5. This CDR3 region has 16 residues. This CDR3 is CASSFPSGGRTDTQYF. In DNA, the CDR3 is TGTGCCAGCAGTTTTCCTAGCGGGGGGAGAACAGATACGCAGTATTTT.

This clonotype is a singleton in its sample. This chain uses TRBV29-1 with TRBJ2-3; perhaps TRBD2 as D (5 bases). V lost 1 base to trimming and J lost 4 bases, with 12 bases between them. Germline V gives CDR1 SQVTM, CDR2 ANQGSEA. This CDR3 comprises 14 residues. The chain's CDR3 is CSVEAAGLADTQYF. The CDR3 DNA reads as TGCAGCGTTGAAGCGGCGGGTTTGGCAGATACGCAGTATTTT.

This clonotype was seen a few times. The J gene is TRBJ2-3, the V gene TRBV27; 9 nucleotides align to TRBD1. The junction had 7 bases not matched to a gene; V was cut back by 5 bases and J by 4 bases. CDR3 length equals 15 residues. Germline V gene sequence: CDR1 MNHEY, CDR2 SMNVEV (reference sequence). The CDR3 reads CASSIGQGSADTQYF. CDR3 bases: TGTGCCAGCAGTATCGGACAGGGGTCTGCAGATACGCAGTATTTT.

The CDR3 DNA is TGTGCCAGCAGGCCCGTCCACAGGGGATTTGGAAACACCATATATTTT. Amino acid sequence: CASRPVHRGFGNTIYF. The J gene is TRBJ1-3, the V gene TRBV5-8; 7 bases are a match to TRBD1. V shed 5 bases and J 3 bases; nucleotides not matched to a gene: 11. The CDR3 contains 16 residues. CDR1 is SGHTS and CDR2 is YDEGEE in the germline V gene.

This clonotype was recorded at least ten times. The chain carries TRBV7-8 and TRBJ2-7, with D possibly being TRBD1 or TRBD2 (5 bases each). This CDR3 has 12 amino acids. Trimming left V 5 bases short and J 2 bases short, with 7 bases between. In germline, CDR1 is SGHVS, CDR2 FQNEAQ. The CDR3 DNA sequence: TGTGCCAGCAGCCGGGACCCCTACGAGCAGTACGTC. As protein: CASSRDPYEQYV.

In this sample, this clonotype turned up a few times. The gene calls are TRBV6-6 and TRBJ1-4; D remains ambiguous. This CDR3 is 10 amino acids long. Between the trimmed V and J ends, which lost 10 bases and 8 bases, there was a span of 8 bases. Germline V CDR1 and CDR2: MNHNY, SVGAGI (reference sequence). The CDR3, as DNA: TGTGCCACGTGGTTAGAAAAACTGTTTTTT. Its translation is CATWLEKLFF.

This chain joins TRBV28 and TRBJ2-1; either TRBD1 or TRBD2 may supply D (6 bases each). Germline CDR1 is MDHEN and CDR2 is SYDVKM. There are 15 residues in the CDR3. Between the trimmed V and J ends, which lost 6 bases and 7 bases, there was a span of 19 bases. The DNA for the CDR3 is TGTGCCAGCAGCCCTATTTGGGGGGCCGGGAATGAGCAGTTCTTC. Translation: CASSPIWGAGNEQFF.

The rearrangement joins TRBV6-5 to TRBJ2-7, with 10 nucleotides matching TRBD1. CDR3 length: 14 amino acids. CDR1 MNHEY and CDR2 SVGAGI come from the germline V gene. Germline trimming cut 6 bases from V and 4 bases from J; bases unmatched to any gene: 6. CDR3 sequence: CASSRGQGFYEQYF. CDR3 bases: TGTGCCAGCAGCCGGGGACAGGGGTTTTACGAGCAGTACTTC.

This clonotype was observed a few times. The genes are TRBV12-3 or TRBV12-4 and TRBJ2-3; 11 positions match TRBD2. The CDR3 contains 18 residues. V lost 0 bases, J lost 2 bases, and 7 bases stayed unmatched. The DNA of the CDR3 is TGTGCCAGCAGTTTAGCGGTGCTAGCGGGGGGTGACACAGATACGCAGTATTTT. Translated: CASSLAVLAGGDTDTQYF.

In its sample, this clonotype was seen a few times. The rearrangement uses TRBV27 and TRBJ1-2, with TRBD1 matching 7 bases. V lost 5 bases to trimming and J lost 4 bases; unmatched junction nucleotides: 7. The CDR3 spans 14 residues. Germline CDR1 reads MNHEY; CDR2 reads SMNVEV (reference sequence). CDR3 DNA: TGTGCCAGCAGTCAGAATCAGGGGGGCTATGGCTACACCTTC. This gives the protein CASSQNQGGYGYTF.

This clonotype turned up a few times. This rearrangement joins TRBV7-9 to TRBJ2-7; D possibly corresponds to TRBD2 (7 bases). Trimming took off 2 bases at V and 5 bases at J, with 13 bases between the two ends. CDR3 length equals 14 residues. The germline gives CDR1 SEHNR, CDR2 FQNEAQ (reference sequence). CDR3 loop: CASSLLGGADEQYF. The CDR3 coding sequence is TGTGCCAGCAGCTTATTGGGGGGGGCCGACGAGCAGTACTTC.